Listed below are T cell receptor beta chains from one sample, sequenced in a study of blood T cell repertoires in COVID-19. Produced via immunoSEQ multiplex PCR; TCRdb's table is partial and in-frame only. The sample has 150,000 or so clones, more than 80% seen once. Sample: peripheral blood. These receptors all stem from an older woman with COVID-19, enrolled during active disease. Both conserved end residues are part of each CDR3. A clone size is listed for some rows: how often the clone was seen (once, few, many), or a class if it is expanded.

V	J	size	CDR3
TRBV5-1	TRBJ2-7	NA	CASSLGDRASGEQYF
TRBV30	TRBJ1-2	NA	CAWSLGNYGYTF
TRBV7-9	TRBJ2-2	NA	CASSIWTEARSELFF
TRBV30	TRBJ1-1	NA	CAWSVTGGETEAFF
TRBV15	TRBJ2-7	NA	CATSRGGRAYEQYF
TRBV6-2/TRBV6-3	TRBJ1-5	NA	CASSPEGGGNQPQHF
TRBV30	TRBJ1-3	NA	CAWSVNRAGNTIYF
TRBV9	TRBJ2-2	NA	CASSPDISAGELFF
TRBV7-3	TRBJ2-1	NA	CASSPPGTQYNEQFF
TRBV29-1	TRBJ2-2	NA	CSVLRGGGGELFF
TRBV29-1	TRBJ2-3	few	CSVTTTGSFTDTQYF